Sequencing of this TCR beta chain was carried out in a study of shared clonotypes between healthy human individuals. The study's findings and limits: Generation probabilities of non-shared clonotypes were lower (relative to those shared by all four donors).

Here immunoSEQ multiplex PCR was the method, and the copy in TCRdb shows in-frame clones only, minus some. Of more than 550,000 clones in the sample, about two thirds were seen once. In regard to this clone: The antigen is undetermined.

The length of the CDR3 is 15 residues. From germline, CDR1 is SGHAT and CDR2 FQNNGV. The V end was cut by 1 base, the J end by 3 bases, with 7 bases between. The receptor comes from a young woman in good health. The sequencing input was memory CD4+ T cells sorted from blood. The subset is: CD45RA-negative fraction. The rearrangement uses TRBV11-2 and TRBJ2-6; a weak D match, TRBD1 (6 bases). The DNA of the CDR3 is TGTGCCAGCAGCTTAGCCAGGGGTGGGGCCAACGTCCTGACTTTC. Its translation: CASSLARGGANVLTF.